This T cell receptor beta chain was found in a study of regulatory T cells in long-lasting Graves disease. Across the whole study: Antithyroid drug use was under 3 months in newly diagnosed Graves' patients. Regarding the study as a whole: Comparison showed that persistent patients shared more public clonotypes (about 2,800) than new patients (around 1,000). Persistent disease favored TRBV28, TRBJ1-2 and TRBJ2-5.

Arm-PCR with iRepertoire HTBI primers amplified the CDR3 regions for these TCR beta libraries. Study processing details: Samples revealed fewer than 65 TRBV and 14 TRBJ segments. TCRdb reprocessed the multiplex PCR reads via MiXCR and lists one record per CDR3 protein. The V and J calls here are based on TCRdb, not the publication. The sample consists of approximately 250,000 distinct CDR3 sequences, approximately 20% of them appearing once. As for time point: newly diagnosed GD, antithyroid drugs for less than 3 months. PBMC RNA served as the TCR library source. This clonotype was detected ten times or more. The antigen is undetermined. CDR3 length equals 17 residues. V shed 4 bases, J shed 5 bases, and the junction held 14 bases outside the gene matches. Germline V gene sequence: CDR1 MNHEY, CDR2 SMNVEV (reference sequence).

This TCR was recovered from a female donor with Graves disease. This sequence joins TRBV27 and TRBJ2-3; 8 bases align to TRBD2. The specimen comprised peripheral blood mononuclear cells (PBMCs), sampled at new diagnosis, from a patient treated with antithyroid drugs. CDR3 nucleotide sequence: TGTGCCAGCAGTTCCGGCGGGAGGCCCTACCCGGGAGATACGCAGTATTTT. Its protein product is CASSSGGRPYPGDTQYF.